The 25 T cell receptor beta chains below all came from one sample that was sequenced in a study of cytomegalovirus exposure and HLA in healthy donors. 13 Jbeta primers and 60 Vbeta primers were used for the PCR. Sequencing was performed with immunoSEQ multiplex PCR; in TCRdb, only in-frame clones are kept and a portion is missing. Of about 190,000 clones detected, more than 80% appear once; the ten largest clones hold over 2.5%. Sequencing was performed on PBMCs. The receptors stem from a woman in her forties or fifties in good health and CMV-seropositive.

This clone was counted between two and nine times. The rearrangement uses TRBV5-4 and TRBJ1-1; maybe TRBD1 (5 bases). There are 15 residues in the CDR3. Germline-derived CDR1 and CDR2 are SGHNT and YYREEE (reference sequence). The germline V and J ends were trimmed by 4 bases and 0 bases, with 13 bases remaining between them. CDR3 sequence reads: CASSTIPTVNTEAFF. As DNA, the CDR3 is TGTGCCAGCAGCACAATACCGACAGTGAACACTGAAGCTTTCTTT.

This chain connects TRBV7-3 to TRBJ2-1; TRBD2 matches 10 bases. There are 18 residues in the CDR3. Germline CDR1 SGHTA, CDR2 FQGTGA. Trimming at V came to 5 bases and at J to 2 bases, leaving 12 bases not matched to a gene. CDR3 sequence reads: CASSRGGSGGGPYNEQFF. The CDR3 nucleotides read TGTGCCAGCAGCCGAGGCGGGAGCGGGGGGGGCCCCTACAATGAGCAGTTCTTC. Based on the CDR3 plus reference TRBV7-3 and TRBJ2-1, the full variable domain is GAGVSQTPSNKVTEKGKYVELRCDPISGHTALYWYRQSLGQGPEFLIYFQGTGAADDSGLPNDRFFAVRPEGSVSTLKIQRTERGDSAVYLCASSRGGSGGGPYNEQFFGPGTRLTVL.

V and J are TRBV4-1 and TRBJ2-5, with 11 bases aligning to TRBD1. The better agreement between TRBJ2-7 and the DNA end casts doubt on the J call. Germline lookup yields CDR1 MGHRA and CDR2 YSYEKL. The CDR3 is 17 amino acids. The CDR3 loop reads CASSQDRTGGVVYEQYF. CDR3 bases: TGCGCCAGCAGCCAAGATAGGACAGGGGGCGTAGTCTACGAGCAGTACTTC.

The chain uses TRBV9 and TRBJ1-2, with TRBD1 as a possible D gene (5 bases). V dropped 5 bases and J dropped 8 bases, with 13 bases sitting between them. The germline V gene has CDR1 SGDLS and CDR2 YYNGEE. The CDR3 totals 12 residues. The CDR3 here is CASRGQGEGYTF. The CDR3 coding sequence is TGTGCCAGCAGGGGGCAGGGTGAAGGCTACACCTTC.

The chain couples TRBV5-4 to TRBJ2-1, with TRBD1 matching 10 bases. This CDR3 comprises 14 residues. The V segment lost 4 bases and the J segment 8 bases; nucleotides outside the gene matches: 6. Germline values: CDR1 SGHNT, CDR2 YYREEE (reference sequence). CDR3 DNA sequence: TGTGCCAGCAGCCTTCCCGGGACAGGGGATGAGCAGTTCTTC. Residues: CASSLPGTGDEQFF.

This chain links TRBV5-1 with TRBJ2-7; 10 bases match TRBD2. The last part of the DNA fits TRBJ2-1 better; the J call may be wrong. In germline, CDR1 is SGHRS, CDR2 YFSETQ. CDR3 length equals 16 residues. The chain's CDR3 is CASSWGLAGAEVEQFF. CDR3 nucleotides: TGCGCCAGCAGCTGGGGGCTAGCGGGGGCCGAGGTTGAGCAGTTCTTC.

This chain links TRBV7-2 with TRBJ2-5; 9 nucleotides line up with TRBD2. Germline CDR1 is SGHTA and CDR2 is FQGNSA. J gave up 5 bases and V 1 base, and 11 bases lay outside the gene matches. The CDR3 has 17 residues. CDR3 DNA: TGTGCCAGCAGCTTAGGGCCCCCGAGCGGGGGGCTCGAGACCCAGTACTTC. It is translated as CASSLGPPSGGLETQYF. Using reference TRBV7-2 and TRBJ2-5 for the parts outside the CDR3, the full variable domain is GAGVSQSPSNKVTEKGKDVELRCDPISGHTALYWYRQSLGQGLEFLIYFQGNSAPDKSGLPSDRFSAERTGGSVSTLTIQRTQQEDSAVYLCASSLGPPSGGLETQYFGPGTRLLVL.

The CDR3 DNA follows: TGTGCCAGCTCTTCGACAGACAACATTCAGTACTTC. Its protein product is CASSSTDNIQYF. The rearrangement joins TRBV18 to TRBJ2-4; D may be TRBD1 (5 bases). The length of the CDR3 is 12 residues. Germline CDR1 reads KGHSH; CDR2 reads LQKENI. V was shortened by 6 bases and J by 7 bases, with 10 bases between the two germline ends. The entire variable domain, with the rest obtained from reference TRBV18 and TRBJ2-4, is as follows: NAGVMQNPRHLVRRRGQEARLRCSPMKGHSHVYWYRQLPEEGLKFMVYLQKENIIDESGMPKERFSAEFPKEGPSILRIQQVVRGDSAAYFCASSSTDNIQYFGAGTRLSVL.

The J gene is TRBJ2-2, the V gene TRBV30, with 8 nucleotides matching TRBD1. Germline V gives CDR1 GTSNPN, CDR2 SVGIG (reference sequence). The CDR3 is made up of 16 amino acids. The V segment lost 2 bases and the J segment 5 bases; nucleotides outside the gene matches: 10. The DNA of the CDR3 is TGTGCCTGGAGTTCAGGGGGCTCAATTCGTACCGGGGAGCTGTTTTTT. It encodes CAWSSGGSIRTGELFF.

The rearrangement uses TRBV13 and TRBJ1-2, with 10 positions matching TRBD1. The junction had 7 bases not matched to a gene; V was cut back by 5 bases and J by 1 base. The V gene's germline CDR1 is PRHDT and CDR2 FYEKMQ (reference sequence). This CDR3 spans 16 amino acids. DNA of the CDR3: TGTGCCAGCAGCCCCGGGACAGGGGCTAATAACTATGGCTACACCTTC. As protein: CASSPGTGANNYGYTF.

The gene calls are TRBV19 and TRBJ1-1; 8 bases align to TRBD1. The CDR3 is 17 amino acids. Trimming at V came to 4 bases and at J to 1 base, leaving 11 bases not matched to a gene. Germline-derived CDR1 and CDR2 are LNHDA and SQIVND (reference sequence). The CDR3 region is CASSRVSAGGSNTEAFF. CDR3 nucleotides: TGTGCCAGTAGTAGGGTTTCGGCAGGGGGCTCGAACACTGAAGCTTTCTTT.

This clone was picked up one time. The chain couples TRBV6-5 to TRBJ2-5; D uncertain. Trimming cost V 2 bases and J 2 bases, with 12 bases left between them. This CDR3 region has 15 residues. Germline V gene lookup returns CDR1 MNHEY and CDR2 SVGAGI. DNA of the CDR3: TGTGCCAGCAGTTACAGCTTTCTAGAGCAAGAGACCCAGTACTTC. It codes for CASSYSFLEQETQYF.

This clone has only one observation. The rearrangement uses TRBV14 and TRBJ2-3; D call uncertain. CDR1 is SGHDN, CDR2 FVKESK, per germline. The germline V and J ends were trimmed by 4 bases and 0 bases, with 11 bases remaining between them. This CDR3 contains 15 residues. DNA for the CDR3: TGTGCCAGCAGCCCCTCCCTAGGAAGCACAGATACGCAGTATTTT. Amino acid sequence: CASSPSLGSTDTQYF.

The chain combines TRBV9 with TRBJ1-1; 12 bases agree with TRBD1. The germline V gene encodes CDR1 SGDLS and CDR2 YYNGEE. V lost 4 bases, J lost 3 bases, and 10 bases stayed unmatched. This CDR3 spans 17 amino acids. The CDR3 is CASSPRDRGRPDTEAFF. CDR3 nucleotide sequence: TGTGCCAGCAGCCCACGGGACAGGGGGCGCCCGGACACTGAAGCTTTCTTT. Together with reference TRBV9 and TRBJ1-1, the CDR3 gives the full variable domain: DSGVTQTPKHLITATGQRVTLRCSPRSGDLSVYWYQQSLDQGLQFLIQYYNGEERAKGNILERFSAQQFPDLHSELNLSSLELGDSALYFCASSPRDRGRPDTEAFFGQGTRLTVV.

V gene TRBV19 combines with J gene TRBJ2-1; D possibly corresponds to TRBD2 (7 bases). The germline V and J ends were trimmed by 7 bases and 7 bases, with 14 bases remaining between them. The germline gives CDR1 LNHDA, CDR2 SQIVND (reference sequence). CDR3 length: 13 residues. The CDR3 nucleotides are TGTGCCAGTAATACGGGGGGCTTTAATGAGCAGTTCTTC. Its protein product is CASNTGGFNEQFF.

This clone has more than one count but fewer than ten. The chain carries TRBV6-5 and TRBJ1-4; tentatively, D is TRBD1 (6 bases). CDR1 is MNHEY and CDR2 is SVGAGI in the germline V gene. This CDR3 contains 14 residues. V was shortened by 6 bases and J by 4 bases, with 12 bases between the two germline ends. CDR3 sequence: CASRLTGFNEKLFF. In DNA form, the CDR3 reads TGTGCCAGCAGATTAACAGGGTTTAATGAAAAACTGTTTTTT.

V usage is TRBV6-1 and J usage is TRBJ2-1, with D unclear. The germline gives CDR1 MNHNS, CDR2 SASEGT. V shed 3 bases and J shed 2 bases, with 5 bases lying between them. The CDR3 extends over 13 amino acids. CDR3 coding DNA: TGTGCCAGCAGTGACGGTGCCTACAATGAGCAGTTCTTC. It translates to CASSDGAYNEQFF.

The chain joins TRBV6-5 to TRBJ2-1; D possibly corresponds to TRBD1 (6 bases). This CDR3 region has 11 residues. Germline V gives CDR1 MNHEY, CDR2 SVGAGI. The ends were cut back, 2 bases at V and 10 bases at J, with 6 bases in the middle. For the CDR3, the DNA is TGTGCCAGCAGTTACAGGGGGGAGCAGTTCTTC. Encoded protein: CASSYRGEQFF.

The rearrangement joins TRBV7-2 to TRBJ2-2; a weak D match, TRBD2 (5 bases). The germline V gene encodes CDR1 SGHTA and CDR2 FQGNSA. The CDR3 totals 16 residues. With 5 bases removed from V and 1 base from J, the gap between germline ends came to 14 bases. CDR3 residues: CASSPAGNKNTGELFF. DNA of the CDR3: TGTGCCAGCAGCCCCGCGGGTAACAAGAACACCGGGGAGCTGTTTTTT. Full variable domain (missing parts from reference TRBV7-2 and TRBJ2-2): GAGVSQSPSNKVTEKGKDVELRCDPISGHTALYWYRQSLGQGLEFLIYFQGNSAPDKSGLPSDRFSAERTGGSVSTLTIQRTQQEDSAVYLCASSPAGNKNTGELFFGEGSRLTVL.

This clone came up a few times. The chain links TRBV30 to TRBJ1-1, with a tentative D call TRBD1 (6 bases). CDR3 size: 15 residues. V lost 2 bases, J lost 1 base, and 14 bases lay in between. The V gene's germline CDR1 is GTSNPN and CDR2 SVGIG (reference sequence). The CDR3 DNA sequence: TGTGCCTGGAGTCCACTACAGGGTCGGAACACTGAAGCTTTCTTT. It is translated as CAWSPLQGRNTEAFF.

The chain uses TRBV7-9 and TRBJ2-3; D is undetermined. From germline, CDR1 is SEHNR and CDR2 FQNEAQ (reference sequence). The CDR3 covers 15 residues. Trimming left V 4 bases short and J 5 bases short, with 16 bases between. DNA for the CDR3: TGTGCCAGCAGCTCCACCCGAGGTGGTGGAGATACGCAGTATTTT. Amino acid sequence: CASSSTRGGGDTQYF.

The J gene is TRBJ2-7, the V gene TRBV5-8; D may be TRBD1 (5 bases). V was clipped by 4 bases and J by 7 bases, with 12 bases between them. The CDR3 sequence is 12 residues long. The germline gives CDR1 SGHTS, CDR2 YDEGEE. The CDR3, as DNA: TGTGCCAGCAGCCTTACCCCAGGGGAGCAGTACTTC. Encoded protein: CASSLTPGEQYF.

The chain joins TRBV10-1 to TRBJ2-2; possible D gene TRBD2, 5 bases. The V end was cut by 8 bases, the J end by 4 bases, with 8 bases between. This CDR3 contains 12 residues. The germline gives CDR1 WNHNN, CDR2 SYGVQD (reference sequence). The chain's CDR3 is CASGRGTGELFF. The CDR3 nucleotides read TGCGCCAGCGGGAGAGGCACCGGGGAGCTGTTTTTT.

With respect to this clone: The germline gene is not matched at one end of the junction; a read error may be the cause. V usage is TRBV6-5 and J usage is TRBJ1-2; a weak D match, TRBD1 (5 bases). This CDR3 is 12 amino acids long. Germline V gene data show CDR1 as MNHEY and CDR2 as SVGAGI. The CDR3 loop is CLVRGSNYGYTF. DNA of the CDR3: TGCCTCGTCCGGGGGTCTAACTATGGCTACACCTTC.

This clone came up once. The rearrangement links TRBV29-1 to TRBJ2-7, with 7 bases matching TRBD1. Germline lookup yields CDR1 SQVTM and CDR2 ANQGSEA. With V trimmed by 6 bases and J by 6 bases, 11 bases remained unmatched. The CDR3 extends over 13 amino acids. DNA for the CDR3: TGCAGCGTGCGGCCGCGACAGGGAGCCGAGCAGTACTTC. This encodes CSVRPRQGAEQYF.